This T cell receptor beta chain was observed in a study of post-analysis software for immune sequencing data. Details on this clonotype: The antigen remains unidentified.

Researchers reported that TCR beta cDNA libraries carried unique molecular identifiers. TCRdb analysed the PCR reads with MiXCR anew, one entry per CDR3 protein. The sample holds under 900,000 distinct CDR3 sequences; approximately 50% are singletons and the top ten take approximately 4.5%. General study points: Patients used about five TRBV segments, including TRBV5-6, TRBV5-1 and TRBV20-1, more often than controls. People with multiple sclerosis had a significantly lower normalized Chao1 diversity than controls did.

V was trimmed by 4 bases and J by 4 bases, leaving 14 bases between them. This CDR3 contains 14 residues. Germline loops: CDR1 SGHRS, CDR2 YFSETQ. Source material: blood. This sequence originates from a girl aged 5-17 years with multiple sclerosis. The V and J genes are TRBV5-1 and TRBJ1-1, with D possibly being TRBD1 (6 bases). The CDR3 protein is CASSRQVLATEAFF. CDR3 bases: TGCGCCAGCAGCAGACAGGTGTTGGCCACTGAAGCTTTCTTT.